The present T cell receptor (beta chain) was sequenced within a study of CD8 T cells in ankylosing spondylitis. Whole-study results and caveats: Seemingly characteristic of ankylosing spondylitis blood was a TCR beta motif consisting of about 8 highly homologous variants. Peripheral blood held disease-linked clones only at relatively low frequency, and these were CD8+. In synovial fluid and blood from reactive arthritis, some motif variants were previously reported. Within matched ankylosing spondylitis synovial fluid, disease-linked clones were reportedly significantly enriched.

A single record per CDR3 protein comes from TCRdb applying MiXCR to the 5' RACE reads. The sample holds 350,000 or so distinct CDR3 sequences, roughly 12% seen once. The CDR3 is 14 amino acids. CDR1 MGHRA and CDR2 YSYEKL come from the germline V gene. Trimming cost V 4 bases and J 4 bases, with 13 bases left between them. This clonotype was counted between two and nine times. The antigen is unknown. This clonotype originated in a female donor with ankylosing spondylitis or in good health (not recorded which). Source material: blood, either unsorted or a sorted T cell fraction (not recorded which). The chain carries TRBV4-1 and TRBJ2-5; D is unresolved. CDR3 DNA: TGCGCCAGCAGCCTAACGCCGGGTCCAGAGACCCAGTACTTC. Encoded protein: CASSLTPGPETQYF.